Below, one T cell receptor (beta chain) is given with its context. This CDR3 region has 15 residues. Germline V gene data show CDR1 as MNHEY and CDR2 as SMNVEV (reference sequence). Trimming removed 0 bases from V and 3 bases from J, with 12 bases in between. The data belong to a study of blood T cell repertoires in COVID-19. Across the whole study: Researchers got acute and convalescent COVID-19 samples from the United States, Italy and Spain. Nucleic acid was either cDNA or gDNA, and it came from T cells, B-cell-depleted T cells, or PBMCs.

Per the authors' pipeline: Reference gene primer amplification gave estimated nucleated cell counts. Sequencing was performed with immunoSEQ multiplex PCR; in TCRdb, only in-frame clones are kept and a portion is missing. Clonal size and the V and J genes are those of that table, whereas D and trimming came from the DNA. The sample has 150,000 to 200,000 clones, approximately 90% seen once. The TCR was taken from a man aged 18 to 35 with active or convalescent COVID-19. The sample was peripheral blood. This chain joins TRBV27 and TRBJ2-7, with D tentatively TRBD2 (5 bases). The CDR3 nucleotides are TGTGCCAGCAGTTTATCCGGACTTGACAACTACGAGCAGTACTTC. Translating it yields CASSLSGLDNYEQYF.